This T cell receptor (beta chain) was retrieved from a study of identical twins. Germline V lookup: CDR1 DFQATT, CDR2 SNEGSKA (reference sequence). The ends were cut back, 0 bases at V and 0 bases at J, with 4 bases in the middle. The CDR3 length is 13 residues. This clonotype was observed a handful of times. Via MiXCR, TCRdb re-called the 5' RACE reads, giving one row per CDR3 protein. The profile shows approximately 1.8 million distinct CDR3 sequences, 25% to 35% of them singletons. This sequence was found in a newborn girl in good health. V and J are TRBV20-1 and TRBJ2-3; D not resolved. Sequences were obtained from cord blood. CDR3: CSARDYSTDTQYF. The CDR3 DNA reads TGCAGTGCTAGAGATTATAGCACAGATACGCAGTATTTT.